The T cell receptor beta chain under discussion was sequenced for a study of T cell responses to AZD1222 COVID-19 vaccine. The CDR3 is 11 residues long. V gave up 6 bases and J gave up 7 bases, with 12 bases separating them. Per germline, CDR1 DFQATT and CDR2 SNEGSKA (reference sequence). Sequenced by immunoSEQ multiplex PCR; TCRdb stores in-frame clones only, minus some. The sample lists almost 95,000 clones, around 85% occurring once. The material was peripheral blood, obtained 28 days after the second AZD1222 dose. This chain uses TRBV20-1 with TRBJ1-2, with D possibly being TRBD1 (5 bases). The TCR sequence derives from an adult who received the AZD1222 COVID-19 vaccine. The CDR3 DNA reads TGCAGTGCCCCAGGGTTTGGTGGCTACACCTTC. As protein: CSAPGFGGYTF.